This T cell receptor beta chain was identified in a study of identical twins (dated by TCRdb to the mid-2010s). Notes on the research overall: To test whether fetal clonotypes persist, this study deep-sequenced TCR alpha and beta repertoires from monozygotic twins, from unrelated adults of various ages, and from cord blood. Replicate twin experiments were performed at different times using different library preparation protocols to rule out contamination. General findings and caveats noted by the study authors: A weaker excess of twin sharing was found in beta out-of-frame sequences because the signal-to-noise ratio was lowered by fewer shared sequences. Fewer insertions were carried by abundant cord blood beta clonotypes; a weaker similar trend was observed in young adult naive repertoires, while no such trend was observed in memory repertoires. Compared with coincidental sharing between unrelated individuals, out-of-frame TCR alpha sequences shared between twins had an excess of sequences with low generation probability. Zero-insertion analyses could be partly confounded by invariant T cells such as MAIT and iNKT, although diverse VJ usage argued against such confounding for most clonotypes. Out-of-frame TCR alpha sharing in monozygotic twins was systematically underestimated by recombination models, whereas sharing between unrelated individuals was in agreement with the recombination models. Because the same donors could not be followed over many years, the conclusions relied on cross-sectional statistical analysis.

This clonotype showed up just once. The antigen this receptor binds is unknown. Base quality data are lacking; no much larger clone is found one base away. One read represents weak support. Library creation used 5' RACE. Sequencing was carried out with an Illumina HiSeq 2000. Template switching introduced a universal primer binding site; the final cDNA contained a unique molecular identifier, enabling accurate counting of TCR cDNA molecules. Specific primers in the conserved constant-segment region were used to synthesize first-strand cDNA for the TCR alpha and beta chains. Each cDNA library was double barcoded, with a SMART-Mk sample barcode plus Illumina barcodes, to control for contamination. TruSeq adapter sequences along with Illumina sample barcodes were introduced in two successive PCR steps. The TCR alpha and beta cDNA libraries were sequenced on the Illumina HiSeq platform using custom primers. Per the authors' processing: Raw reads were processed with MiGEC to extract unique molecular identifiers, and MiXCR was used to determine CDR3 positions. For each individual, recombination models were inferred using an EM algorithm with the repgenHMM and IGoR tools. The tcR package in R was used for shared clonotype analysis, with sharing normalized by the product of cloneset sizes. To study raw recombination without the effects of thymic and clonal selection, out-of-frame nonproductive sequences were analyzed. The public sequencing data were trimmed at Q25 with fastp and processed into clonotypes with MiXCR by TCRdb, which kept only in-frame beta chains. For every CDR3 protein sequence, its rows merge into one entry that carries the most common genes and DNA. Here the V and J calls rest on TCRdb's processing, not on the authors' analysis. The sample table holds 200,000 to 300,000 distinct CDR3 sequences, of which about 10% were seen once. The ten largest clones add up to less than 12% of the sample.

The CDR3 contains 13 residues, cysteine and phenylalanine counted. Only CDR3 DNA is held: 39 bases, read in frame from base 1. V is pared back by 2 bases and J by 5 bases, with 6 bases lying between the germline termini. Based on the germline V gene, the CDR1 and CDR2 sequences are MNHEY and SVGEGT. Every donor in the study was a healthy Caucasian. Miltenyi CD45RO+ enrichment and human naive T-cell isolation kits were used to isolate memory (CD45RO+) and naive T cells from PBMC. In this chain, TRBV6-2 or TRBV6-3 is recombined with TRBJ2-2; D gene: possibly TRBD1, on 6 matching bases. This TCR was recovered from a man over 45 in good health. The sequenced material came from memory T cells sorted from blood. The cell subset or site tag for this specimen amounts to: CD45RO+ enriched T cells. The CDR3 protein is CASSYGQTGELFF. In nucleotides, the sequence is TGTGCCAGCAGTTACGGACAGACCGGGGAGCTGTTTTTT.